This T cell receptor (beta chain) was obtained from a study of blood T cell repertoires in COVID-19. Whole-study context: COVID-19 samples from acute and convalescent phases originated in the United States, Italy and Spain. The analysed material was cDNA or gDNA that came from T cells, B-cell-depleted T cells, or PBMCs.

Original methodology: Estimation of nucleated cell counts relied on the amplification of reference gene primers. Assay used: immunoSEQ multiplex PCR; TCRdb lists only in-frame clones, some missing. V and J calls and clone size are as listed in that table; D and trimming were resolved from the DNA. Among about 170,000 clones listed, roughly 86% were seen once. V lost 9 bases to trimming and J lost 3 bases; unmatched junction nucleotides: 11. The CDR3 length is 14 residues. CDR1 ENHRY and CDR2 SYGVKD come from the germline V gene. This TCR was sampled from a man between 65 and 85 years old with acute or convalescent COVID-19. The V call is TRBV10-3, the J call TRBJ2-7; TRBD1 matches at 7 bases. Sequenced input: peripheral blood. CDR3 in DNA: TGTGCCATTGGACTTCAAGGGACAGTCTACGAGCAGTACTTC. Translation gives CAIGLQGTVYEQYF.